This T cell receptor beta chain was identified during a study of cytotoxic CD8 clonotypes in ibrutinib-treated CLL. Study summary: Outcomes included some 24 partial and 2 complete responses; after median around 5.5 years, roughly 14 stayed remitted and 12 progressed.

Regarding the study as a whole: Public clonotypes (which were uncommon) either contracted or remained stable on treatment. At the start, clonality exceeded age-matched healthy donors and followed circulating CD8+ T-cell counts.

TCRdb's table, derived via immunoSEQ multiplex PCR, lists solely in-frame clones and lacks some. The sample lists approximately 80,000 clones; approximately 86% were seen once. In the case of this clone: Antigen unknown.

Germline-derived CDR1 and CDR2 are SEHNR and FQNEAQ (reference sequence). Deletions cut 2 bases from V and 2 bases from J, with 19 bases between. CDR3 length: 17 amino acids. This material consisted of PBMCs, taken before ibrutinib treatment. This TCR was sampled from a human donor with chronic lymphocytic leukemia. J is TRBJ2-7 and V is TRBV7-9; no reliable D call. The CDR3 loop is CASSLYSVPGPTYEQYF. CDR3 sequence (DNA): TGTGCCAGCAGCTTATATTCGGTTCCCGGGCCAACCTACGAGCAGTACTTC.